The 17 T cell receptor beta chains listed next were all sequenced from one sample in a study of cytomegalovirus exposure and HLA in healthy donors. Both 60 Vbeta primers and 13 Jbeta primers went into the PCR. Generated by immunoSEQ multiplex PCR, the TCRdb table keeps only in-frame clones and is missing some. The data show roughly 100,000 clones, 78% seen once. Source material: PBMCs. The source of these receptors is a male donor in good health and CMV-seronegative.

About this clone itself: One end of the junction is discordant with germline, which a read error may explain. The chain couples TRBV7-7 to TRBJ2-1, with 8 bases lining up with TRBD2. Germline V CDR1 and CDR2: SSHAT, FNYEAQ (reference sequence). The CDR3 runs 14 residues. The CDR3 reads CASSSGGGRNEQFF. Written as DNA, the CDR3 is TGTGCTAGCAGCTCGGGAGGGGGAAGAAATGAGCAGTTCTTC. The variable domain in full, completed from reference TRBV7-7 and TRBJ2-1, reads GAGVSQSPRYKVTKRGQDVTLRCDPISSHATLYWYQQALGQGPEFLTYFNYEAQPDKSGLPSDRFSAERPEGSISTLTIQRTEQRDSAMYRCASSSGGGRNEQFFGPGTRLTVL.

The chain couples TRBV4-1 to TRBJ2-5, with 7 bases fitting TRBD2. V dropped 6 bases and J dropped 2; count of bases not matched to a gene: 21. There are 19 residues in the CDR3. Germline CDR1 and CDR2: MGHRA and YSYEKL. CDR3 loop: CASRRGYFGTTKQQETQYF. In nucleotides, the CDR3 is TGCGCCAGCAGACGCGGATACTTCGGGACTACAAAACAGCAAGAGACCCAGTACTTC.

The chain carries TRBV7-8 and TRBJ2-7, with D perhaps TRBD2 (7 bases). This CDR3 comprises 19 residues. The V end lost 5 bases, the J end lost 12 bases, and 38 bases lay between the germline ends. Germline V lookup: CDR1 SGHVS, CDR2 FQNEAQ. The CDR3 region has the DNA TGTGCCAGCAGCCCACCTCAACTGGAAAGGGTAAAGCGGGACCCAGGGGTGTACTTC. Its protein is CASSPPQLERVKRDPGVYF.

This chain links TRBV19 with TRBJ2-3, with 8 bases matching TRBD2. The CDR3 has 16 amino acids. Germline CDR1 reads LNHDA; CDR2 reads SQIVND (reference sequence). The V gene end was trimmed by 3 bases and the J gene end by 4 bases; junction bases not matched to a gene: 9. The CDR3 DNA sequence: TGTGCCAGTAGTATCGGGACTAGGGGTTATGCAGATACGCAGTATTTT. Its translation is CASSIGTRGYADTQYF.

V is TRBV6-6 and J is TRBJ2-7; 10 nucleotides align to TRBD1. V shed 0 bases, J shed 3 bases, and the junction held 2 bases outside the gene matches. Per germline, CDR1 MNHNY and CDR2 SVGAGI (reference sequence). The CDR3 loop spans 15 amino acids. In DNA form, the CDR3 reads TGTGCCAGCAGTTACTCGGGACAGGGGAACTACGAGCAGTACTTC. Encoded protein: CASSYSGQGNYEQYF.

V is TRBV6-6 and J is TRBJ2-2, with 7 bases matching TRBD2. The germline V gene encodes CDR1 MNHNY and CDR2 SVGAGI (reference sequence). The CDR3 runs 14 residues. Germline trimming cut 11 bases from V and 5 bases from J; bases unmatched to any gene: 11. The CDR3 coding sequence is TGTGCCGGGGGGGACGTGGGGGAGACCGGGGAGCTGTTTTTT. Residues: CAGGDVGETGELFF.

The chain employs TRBV27 and TRBJ2-5; 7 nucleotides align to TRBD2. The better agreement between TRBJ2-7 and the DNA end casts doubt on the J call. The germline gives CDR1 MNHEY, CDR2 SMNVEV (reference sequence). CDR3 length: 15 residues. The chain's CDR3 is CASSLSPGREYEQYF. DNA for the CDR3: TGTGCCAGCAGTTTATCCCCAGGGCGGGAGTACGAGCAGTACTTC.

The gene calls are TRBV19 and TRBJ1-1; D uncertain. The CDR3 contains 13 residues. Trimming pared 3 bases from V and 0 bases from J, leaving 5 bases between. Germline-derived CDR1 and CDR2 are LNHDA and SQIVND (reference sequence). The CDR3 sequence: CASSISMNTEAFF. CDR3 DNA: TGTGCCAGTAGTATTAGCATGAACACTGAAGCTTTCTTT.

The chain links TRBV28 to TRBJ2-7; D is unresolved. The germline CDR1 and CDR2 sequences are MDHEN and SYDVKM. Trimming left V 2 bases short and J 2 bases short, with 4 bases between. This CDR3 comprises 12 residues. As DNA, the CDR3 is TGTGCCAGCAGTTTAACGGCCTACGAGCAGTACTTC. It codes for CASSLTAYEQYF.

This clone occurred once. The chain uses TRBV13 and TRBJ1-2, with no clear D. The CDR3 is 18 amino acids. The V end was cut by 2 bases, the J end by 4 bases, with 23 bases between. CDR1 is PRHDT and CDR2 is FYEKMQ in the germline V gene (reference sequence). CDR3 nucleotides: TGTGCCAGCAGCTTAAACCCTAGCGGCAGGTGGCCCCTCTATGGCTACACCTTC. Its protein product is CASSLNPSGRWPLYGYTF.

The chain recombines TRBV6-6 with TRBJ2-2, with unresolved D. The V end lost 8 bases, the J end lost 0 bases, and 7 bases lay between the germline ends. CDR3 length: 13 amino acids. CDR1 and CDR2 from the germline V gene are MNHNY and SVGAGI (reference sequence). The CDR3 region is CASFPSNTGELFF. CDR3 nucleotide sequence: TGTGCCAGCTTCCCTTCGAACACCGGGGAGCTGTTTTTT.

This clone was seen a handful of times. V usage is TRBV4-2 and J usage is TRBJ2-1; 7 bases map to TRBD2. The length of the CDR3 is 15 residues. Germline trimming cut 0 bases from V and 5 bases from J; bases unmatched to any gene: 4. In germline, CDR1 is LGHNA, CDR2 YNFKEQ. CDR3 sequence: CASSQDREAHNEQFF. CDR3 bases: TGTGCCAGCAGCCAAGACCGGGAGGCCCACAATGAGCAGTTCTTC.

J is TRBJ2-1 and V is TRBV5-1; 11 bases map to TRBD2. The CDR3 is made up of 17 amino acids. Germline assignment: CDR1 SGHRS and CDR2 YFSETQ. V shed 2 bases and J 4 bases; nucleotides not matched to a gene: 8. As DNA, the CDR3 is TGCGCCAGCAGCTTTTACCCGGGACTAGCGGCATACAATGAGCAGTTCTTC. It encodes CASSFYPGLAAYNEQFF.

The chain recombines TRBV27 with TRBJ1-1; TRBD1 is a possible D gene (5 bases). The CDR3 sequence is 16 residues long. Trimming took 1 base from V and 4 from J, leaving 16 bases between them. Germline V gene data show CDR1 as MNHEY and CDR2 as SMNVEV (reference sequence). The CDR3 DNA sequence: TGTGCCAGCAGTTTATTGGGGGAGGGAGGAGGCACTGAAGCTTTCTTT. Translating it yields CASSLLGEGGGTEAFF.

The rearrangement uses TRBV4-1 and TRBJ1-2; weak D call: TRBD1 (6 bases). The CDR3 loop spans 15 amino acids. CDR1 and CDR2 (germline): MGHRA, YSYEKL. V was clipped by 7 bases and J by 4 bases, with 19 bases between them. The CDR3 sequence: CASTSQRGAGYGYTF. The CDR3 DNA reads as TGCGCCAGCACCTCCCAACGGGGGGCAGGCTATGGCTACACCTTC.

This rearrangement joins TRBV12-5 to TRBJ2-3, with a tentative D call TRBD1 (6 bases). This CDR3 comprises 14 residues. V was cut by 5 bases and J by 3 bases, with 12 bases left in between. Per germline, CDR1 LGHNT and CDR2 FRNRAP. The chain's CDR3 is CASGPFRGTDTQYF. CDR3 coding DNA: TGTGCTAGTGGTCCATTCAGGGGAACAGATACGCAGTATTTT.

Concerning this clone itself: The sample has other DNA sequences that encode this CDR3 too. The CDR3 sequence: CASSQIEYEQYF. In DNA form, the CDR3 reads TGTGCCAGCAGTCAAATAGAGTACGAGCAGTACTTC. The chain uses TRBV25-1 and TRBJ2-7; D unclear. CDR1 and CDR2 from the germline V gene are MGHDK and SYGVNS. The length of the CDR3 is 12 residues. V lost 5 bases and J 4 bases, leaving 9 bases between the germline ends.